This T cell receptor beta chain was sequenced in a study of T cells expressing NK-cell markers. Broader study findings: Of the CD8+ T cell pool in more than 5 donors, about 1.0-8% was accounted for by dominant NKG2C+ clonotypes. What remained unclear was the HCMV specificity of expanded NKG2C+ T cell clones. These clonotypes, the leaders elsewhere, also led the CD3+CD56-NKG2C+ fraction in a handful of donors.

From germline, CDR1 is LGHNA and CDR2 YSLEER. The CDR3 consists of 20 residues. TCRdb reanalyzed the 5' RACE reads and collapses them to one entry per CDR3 protein, without DNA. Recorded here are about 20,000 distinct CDR3 sequences; the top ten clones represent roughly three fifths. With respect to this clonotype: Its antigen is not known.

The TCR comes from a man aged 18-70 years in good health. The rearrangement uses TRBV4-3 and TRBJ2-6; the D call of TRBD1 rests on TCRdb alone, since no DNA is present to check it. Sequencing was carried out using blood T cells: a sorted CD56 or NKG2C T cell subset, CD4+ or CD8+ T cells, or bulk PBMC T cells (not recorded which). The CDR3 sequence is CASSQAFYRRGRSGANVLTF.